The clone carrying this T cell receptor beta chain was seen a handful of times. This CDR3 spans 15 amino acids. CDR1 is LGHDT and CDR2 is YNNKEL in the germline V gene (reference sequence). Trimming took 6 bases from V and 7 from J; bases not matched to a gene: 8. The data stem from a study of blood T cell repertoires in COVID-19. Whole-study context: T cells, B-cell-depleted T cells, or PBMCs provided the cDNA or gDNA that served as material.

This table comes from immunoSEQ multiplex PCR, and its TCRdb copy is limited to in-frame clones, with some not included. The sample comprises 250,000 to 300,000 clones, roughly 86% of which are singletons, and 11% rests with the top ten. The source of this sequence is a woman in her 30s with COVID-19, enrolled during active disease. The sample consisted of peripheral blood. The chain links TRBV3-1 (or the pseudogene TRBV3-2) to TRBJ1-6; 8 nucleotides align to TRBD1. CDR3 protein: CASSPRTGRNSPLHF. The CDR3 DNA reads as TGTGCCAGCAGTCCTAGGACAGGGAGAAATTCACCCCTCCACTTT.